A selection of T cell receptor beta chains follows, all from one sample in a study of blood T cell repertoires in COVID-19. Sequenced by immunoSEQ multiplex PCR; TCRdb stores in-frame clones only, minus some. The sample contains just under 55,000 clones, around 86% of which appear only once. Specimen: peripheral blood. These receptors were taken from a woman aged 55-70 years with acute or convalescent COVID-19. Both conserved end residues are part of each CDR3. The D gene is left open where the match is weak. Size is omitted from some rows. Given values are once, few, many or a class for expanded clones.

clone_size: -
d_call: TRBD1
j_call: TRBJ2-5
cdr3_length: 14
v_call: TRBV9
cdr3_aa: CASSVQGAGETQYF
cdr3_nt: TGTGCCAGCAGCGTCCAGGGGGCAGGAGAGACCCAGTACTTC

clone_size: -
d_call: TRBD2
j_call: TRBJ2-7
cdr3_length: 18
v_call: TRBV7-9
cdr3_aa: CASSLVSREGPWSYEQYF
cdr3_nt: TGTGCCAGCAGCTTAGTCTCGCGGGAGGGCCCCTGGTCCTACGAGCAGTACTTC

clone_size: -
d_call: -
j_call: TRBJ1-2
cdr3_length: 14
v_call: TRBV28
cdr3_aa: CASSRIQGTGGYTF
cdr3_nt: TGTGCCAGCAGCCGCATACAGGGTACCGGTGGCTACACCTTC

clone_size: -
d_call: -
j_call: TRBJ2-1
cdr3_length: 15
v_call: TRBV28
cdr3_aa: CASSLEPGDINEQFF
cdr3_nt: TGTGCCAGCAGTTTAGAGCCAGGGGACATCAATGAGCAGTTCTTC

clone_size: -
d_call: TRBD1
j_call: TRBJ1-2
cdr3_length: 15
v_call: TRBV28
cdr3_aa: CASRFSGGRNYGYTF
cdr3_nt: TGTGCCAGCAGATTTTCAGGGGGTCGTAACTATGGCTACACCTTC

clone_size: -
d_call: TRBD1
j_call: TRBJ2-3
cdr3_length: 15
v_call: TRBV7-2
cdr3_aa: CASSSGTAVTDTQYF
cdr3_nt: TGTGCCAGCAGCTCCGGGACAGCAGTCACAGATACGCAGTATTTT

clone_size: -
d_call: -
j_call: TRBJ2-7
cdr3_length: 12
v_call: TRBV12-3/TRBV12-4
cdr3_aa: CASGEGSYEQYF
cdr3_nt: TGTGCCAGCGGCGAGGGCTCCTACGAGCAGTACTTC

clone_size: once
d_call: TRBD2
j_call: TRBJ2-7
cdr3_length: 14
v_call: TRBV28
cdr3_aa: CASRGGATIGEQYF
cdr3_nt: TGTGCCAGTCGGGGGGGTGCGACTATCGGCGAGCAGTACTTC

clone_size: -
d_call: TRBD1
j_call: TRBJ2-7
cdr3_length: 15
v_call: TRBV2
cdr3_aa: CASSETGTGRREQYF
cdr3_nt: TGTGCCAGCAGTGAGACCGGGACAGGGCGTCGCGAGCAGTACTTC

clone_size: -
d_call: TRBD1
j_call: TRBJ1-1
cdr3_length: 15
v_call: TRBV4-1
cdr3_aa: CASSLTQGTNTEAFF
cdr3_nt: TGCGCCAGCAGCCTCACACAGGGGACGAACACTGAAGCTTTCTTT

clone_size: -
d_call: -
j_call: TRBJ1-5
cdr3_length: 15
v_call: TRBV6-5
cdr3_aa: CATNPGRQSNQPQHF
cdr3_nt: TGTGCCACAAACCCGGGCAGACAGAGCAATCAGCCCCAGCATTTT

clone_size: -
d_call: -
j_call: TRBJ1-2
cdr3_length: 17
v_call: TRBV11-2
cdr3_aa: CASSLAVLEAVNYGYTF
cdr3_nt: TGTGCCAGCAGCTTAGCGGTGTTGGAGGCGGTTAACTATGGCTACACCTTC

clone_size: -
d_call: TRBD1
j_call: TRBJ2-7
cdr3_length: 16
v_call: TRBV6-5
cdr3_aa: CASSSTARAGGYEQYF
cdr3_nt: TGTGCCAGCAGTTCGACCGCGAGGGCAGGGGGTTACGAGCAGTACTTC

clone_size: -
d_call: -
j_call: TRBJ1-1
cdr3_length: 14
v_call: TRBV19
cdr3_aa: CASSIQALNTEAFF
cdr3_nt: TGTGCCAGTAGTATTCAAGCCCTGAACACTGAAGCTTTCTTT

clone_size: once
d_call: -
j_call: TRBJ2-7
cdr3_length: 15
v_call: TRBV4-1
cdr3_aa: CASSQDVHGTYEQYF
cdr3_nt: TGCGCCAGCAGCCAAGATGTCCACGGGACCTACGAGCAGTACTTC

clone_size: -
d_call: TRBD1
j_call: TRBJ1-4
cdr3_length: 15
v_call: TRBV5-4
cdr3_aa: CASSLTTGVREKLFF
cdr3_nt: TGTGCCAGCAGCTTGACAACAGGGGTTAGGGAAAAACTGTTTTTT

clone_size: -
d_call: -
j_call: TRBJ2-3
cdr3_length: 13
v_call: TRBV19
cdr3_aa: CASSDTSTDTQYF
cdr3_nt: TGTGCCAGTAGTGACACAAGCACAGATACGCAGTATTTT

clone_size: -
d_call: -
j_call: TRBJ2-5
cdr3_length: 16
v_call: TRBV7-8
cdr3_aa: CASSLVGGGAQETQYF
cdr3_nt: TGTGCCAGCAGCTTAGTAGGGGGAGGGGCCCAAGAGACCCAGTACTTC

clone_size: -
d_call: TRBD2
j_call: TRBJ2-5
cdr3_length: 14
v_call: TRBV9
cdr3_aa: CASSAGLAAETQYF
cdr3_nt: TGTGCCAGCAGCGCGGGACTAGCTGCCGAGACCCAGTACTTC

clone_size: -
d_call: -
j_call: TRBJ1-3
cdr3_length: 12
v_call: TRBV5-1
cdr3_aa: CASSLQGNTIYF
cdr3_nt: TGCGCCAGCAGCTTACAAGGAAACACCATATATTTT

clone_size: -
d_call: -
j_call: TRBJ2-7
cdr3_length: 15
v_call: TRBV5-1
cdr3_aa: CASSLVAGDNYEQYF
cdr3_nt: TGCGCCAGCAGCTTGGTGGCAGGGGATAACTACGAGCAGTACTTC

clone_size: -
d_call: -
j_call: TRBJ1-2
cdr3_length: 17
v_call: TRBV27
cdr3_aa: CASRDGGNINSNYGYTF
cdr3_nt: TGTGCCAGCAGAGATGGCGGCAATATTAACTCTAACTATGGCTACACCTTC

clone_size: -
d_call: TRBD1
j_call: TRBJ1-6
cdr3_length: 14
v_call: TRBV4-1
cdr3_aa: CASSQSGGNSPLHF
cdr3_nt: TGCGCCAGCAGCCAGTCAGGGGGCAATTCACCCCTCCACTTT

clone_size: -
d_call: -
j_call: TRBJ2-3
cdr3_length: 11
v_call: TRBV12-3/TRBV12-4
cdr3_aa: CATARRDTQYF
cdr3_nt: TGTGCCACCGCACGGCGGGATACGCAGTATTTT

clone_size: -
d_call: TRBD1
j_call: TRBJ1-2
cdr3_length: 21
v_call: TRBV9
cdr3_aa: CASSVEARLTGVSLSNYGYTF
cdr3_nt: TGTGCCAGCAGCGTAGAAGCGAGGCTGACAGGGGTATCCCTATCTAACTATGGCTACACCTTC

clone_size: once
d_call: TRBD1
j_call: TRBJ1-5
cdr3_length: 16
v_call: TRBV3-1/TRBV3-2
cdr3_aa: CASSHGLGTGVQPQHF
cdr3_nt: TGTGCCAGCAGCCATGGACTTGGGACAGGGGTTCAGCCCCAGCATTTT

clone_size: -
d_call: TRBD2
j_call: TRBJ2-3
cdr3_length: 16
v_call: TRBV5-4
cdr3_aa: CASSLGLAGGTDTQYF
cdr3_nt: TGTGCCAGCAGCCTCGGACTAGCGGGAGGCACAGATACGCAGTATTTT

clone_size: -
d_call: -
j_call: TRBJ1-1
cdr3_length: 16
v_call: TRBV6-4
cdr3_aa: CASSMNSADKNTEAFF
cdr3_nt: TGTGCCAGCAGTATGAATTCGGCAGACAAGAACACTGAAGCTTTCTTT